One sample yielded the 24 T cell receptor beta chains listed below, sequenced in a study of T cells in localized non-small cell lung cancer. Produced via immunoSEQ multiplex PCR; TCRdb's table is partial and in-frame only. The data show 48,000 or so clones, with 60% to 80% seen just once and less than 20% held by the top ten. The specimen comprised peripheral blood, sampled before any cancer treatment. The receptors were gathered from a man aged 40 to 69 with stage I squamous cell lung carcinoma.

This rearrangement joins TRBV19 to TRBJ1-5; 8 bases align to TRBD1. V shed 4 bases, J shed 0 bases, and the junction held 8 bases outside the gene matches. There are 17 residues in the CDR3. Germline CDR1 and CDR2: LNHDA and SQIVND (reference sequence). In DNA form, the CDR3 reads TGTGCCAGTAGTACCCCGGCAGGGGGCAGTAGCAATCAGCCCCAGCATTTT. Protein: CASSTPAGGSSNQPQHF.

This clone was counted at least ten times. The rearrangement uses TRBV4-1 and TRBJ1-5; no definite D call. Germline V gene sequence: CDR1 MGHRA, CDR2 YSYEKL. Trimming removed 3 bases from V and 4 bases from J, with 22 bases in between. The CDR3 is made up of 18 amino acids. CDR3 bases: TGCGCCAGCAGCCAGGTGGATATGGGCCTCTTAGTTAATCAGCCCCAGCATTTT. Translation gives CASSQVDMGLLVNQPQHF.

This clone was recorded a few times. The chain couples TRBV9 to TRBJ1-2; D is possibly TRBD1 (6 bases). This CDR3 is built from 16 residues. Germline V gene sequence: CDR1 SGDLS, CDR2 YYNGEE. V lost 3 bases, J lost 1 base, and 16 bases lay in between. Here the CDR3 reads CASSAEDRKFNYGYTF. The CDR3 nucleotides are TGTGCCAGCAGCGCAGAAGACAGGAAATTTAACTATGGCTACACCTTC.

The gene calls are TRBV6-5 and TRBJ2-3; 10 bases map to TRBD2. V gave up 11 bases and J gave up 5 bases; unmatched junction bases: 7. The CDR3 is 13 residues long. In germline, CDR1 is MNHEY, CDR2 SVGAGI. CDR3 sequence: CAVISGGGDTQYF. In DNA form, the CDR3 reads TGTGCCGTTATAAGCGGGGGGGGAGATACGCAGTATTTT.

The CDR3 loop reads CASSQGAFEQYF. CDR3 DNA: TGTGCCAGCAGCCAAGGGGCTTTCGAGCAGTACTTC. The chain employs TRBV6-5 and TRBJ2-7; tentatively, D is TRBD1 (5 bases). The CDR3 runs 12 residues. Germline V gene data show CDR1 as MNHEY and CDR2 as SVGAGI. The germline V and J ends were trimmed by 6 bases and 6 bases, with 12 bases remaining between them.

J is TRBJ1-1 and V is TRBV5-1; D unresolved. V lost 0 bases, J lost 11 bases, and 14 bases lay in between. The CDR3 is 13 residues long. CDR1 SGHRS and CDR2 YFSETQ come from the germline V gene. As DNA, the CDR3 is TGCGCCAGCAGCTTGGAGTCGCCAAGTGGGGCTTTCTTT. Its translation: CASSLESPSGAFF.

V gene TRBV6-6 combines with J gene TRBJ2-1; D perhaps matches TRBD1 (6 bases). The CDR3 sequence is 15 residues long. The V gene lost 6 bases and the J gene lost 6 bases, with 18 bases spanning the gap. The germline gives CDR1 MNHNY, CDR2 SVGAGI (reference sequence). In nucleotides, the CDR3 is TGTGCCAGCAGCTCCGGACAGTTCGGTCCCAATGAGCAGTTCTTC. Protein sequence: CASSSGQFGPNEQFF.

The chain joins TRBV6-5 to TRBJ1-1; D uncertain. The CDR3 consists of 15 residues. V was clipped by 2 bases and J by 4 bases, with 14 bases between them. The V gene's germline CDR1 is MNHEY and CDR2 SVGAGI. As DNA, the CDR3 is TGTGCCAGCAGTTACCCCCGGGTTGGCGGCACTGAAGCTTTCTTT. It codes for CASSYPRVGGTEAFF.

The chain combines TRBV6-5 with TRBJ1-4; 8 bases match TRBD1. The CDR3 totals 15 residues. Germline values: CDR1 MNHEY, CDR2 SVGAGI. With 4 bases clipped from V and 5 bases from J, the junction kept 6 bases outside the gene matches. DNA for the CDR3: TGTGCCAGCAGTTCCCTCGGGACAGGCAATGAAAAACTGTTTTTT. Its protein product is CASSSLGTGNEKLFF.

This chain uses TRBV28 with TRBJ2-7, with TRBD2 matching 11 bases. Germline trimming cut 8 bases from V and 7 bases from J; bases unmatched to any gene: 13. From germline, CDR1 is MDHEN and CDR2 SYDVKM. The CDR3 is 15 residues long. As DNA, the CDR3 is TGTGCCAGCTCCCGAGAGACTAGCGGGGTGGGGGAGCAGTACTTC. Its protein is CASSRETSGVGEQYF. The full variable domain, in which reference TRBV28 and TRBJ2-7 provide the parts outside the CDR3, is DVKVTQSSRYLVKRTGEKVFLECVQDMDHENMFWYRQDPGLGLRLIYFSYDVKMKEKGDIPEGYSVSREKKERFSLILESASTNQTSMYLCASSRETSGVGEQYFGPGTRLTVT.

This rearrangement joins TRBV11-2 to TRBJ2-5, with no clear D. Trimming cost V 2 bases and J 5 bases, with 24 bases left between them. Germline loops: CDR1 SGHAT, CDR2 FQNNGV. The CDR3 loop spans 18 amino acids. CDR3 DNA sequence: TGTGCCAGCAGCTTAATAGGATCGTTGGGGTTCGTTGTGGAGACCCAGTACTTC. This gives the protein CASSLIGSLGFVVETQYF.

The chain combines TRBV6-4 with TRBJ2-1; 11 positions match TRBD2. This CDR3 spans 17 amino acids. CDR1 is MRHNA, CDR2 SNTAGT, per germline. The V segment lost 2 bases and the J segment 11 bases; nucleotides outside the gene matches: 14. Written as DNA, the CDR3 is TGTGCCAGCAGTGACCTGACTAGCGGGGCCGCCTCGCGTAAGCAGTTCTTC. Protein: CASSDLTSGAASRKQFF.

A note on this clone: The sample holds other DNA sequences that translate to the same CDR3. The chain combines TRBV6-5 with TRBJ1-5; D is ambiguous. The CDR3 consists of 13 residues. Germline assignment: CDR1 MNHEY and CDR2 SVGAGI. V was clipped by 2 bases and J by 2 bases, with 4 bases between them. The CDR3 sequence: CASSYGGNQPQHF. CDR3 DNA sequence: TGTGCCAGCAGTTACGGAGGCAATCAGCCCCAGCATTTT.

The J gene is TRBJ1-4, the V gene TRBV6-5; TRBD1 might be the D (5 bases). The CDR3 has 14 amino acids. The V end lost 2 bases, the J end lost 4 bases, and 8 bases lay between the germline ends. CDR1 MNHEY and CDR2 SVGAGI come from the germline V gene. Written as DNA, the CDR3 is TGTGCCAGCAGTTACGACAGTTTTAATGAAAAACTGTTTTTT. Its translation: CASSYDSFNEKLFF.

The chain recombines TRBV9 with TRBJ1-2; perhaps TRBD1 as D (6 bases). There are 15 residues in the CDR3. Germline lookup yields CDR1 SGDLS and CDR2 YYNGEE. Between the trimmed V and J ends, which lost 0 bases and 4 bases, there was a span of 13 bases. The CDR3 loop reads CASSVGEQGTYGYTF. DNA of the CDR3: TGTGCCAGCAGCGTAGGTGAACAGGGTACCTATGGCTACACCTTC.

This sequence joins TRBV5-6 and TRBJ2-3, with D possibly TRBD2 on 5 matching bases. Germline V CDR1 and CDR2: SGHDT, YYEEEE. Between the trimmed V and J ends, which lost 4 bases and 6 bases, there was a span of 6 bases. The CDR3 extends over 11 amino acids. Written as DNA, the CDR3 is TGTGCCAGCAGCCGAGGGGATACGCAGTATTTT. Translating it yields CASSRGDTQYF.

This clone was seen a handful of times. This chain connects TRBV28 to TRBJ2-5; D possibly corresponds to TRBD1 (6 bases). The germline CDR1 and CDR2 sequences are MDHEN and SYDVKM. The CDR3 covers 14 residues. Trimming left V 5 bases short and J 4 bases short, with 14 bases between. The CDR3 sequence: CASSRGQKRETQYF. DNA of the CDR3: TGTGCCAGCAGTCGCGGACAGAAAAGAGAGACCCAGTACTTC.

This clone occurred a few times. CDR3 in amino acids: CASRPPGQLNEKLFF. CDR3 coding DNA: TGTGCCAGCAGACCCCCGGGACAGCTGAATGAAAAACTGTTTTTT. The rearrangement uses TRBV6-5 and TRBJ1-4, with 7 positions matching TRBD1. The CDR3 is 15 residues long. Germline-derived CDR1 and CDR2 are MNHEY and SVGAGI. With 6 bases clipped from V and 5 bases from J, the junction kept 9 bases outside the gene matches.

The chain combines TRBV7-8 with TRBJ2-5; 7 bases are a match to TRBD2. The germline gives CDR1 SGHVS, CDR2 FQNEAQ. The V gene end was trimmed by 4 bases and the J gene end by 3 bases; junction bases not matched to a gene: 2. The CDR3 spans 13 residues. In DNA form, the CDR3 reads TGTGCCAGCAGCTCGGGACTAAAAGAGACCCAGTACTTC. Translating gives CASSSGLKETQYF.

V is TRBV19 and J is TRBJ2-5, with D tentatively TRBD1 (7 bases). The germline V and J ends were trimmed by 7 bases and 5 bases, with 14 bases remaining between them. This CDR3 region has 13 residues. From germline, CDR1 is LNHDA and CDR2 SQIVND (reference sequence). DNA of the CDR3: TGTGCCAGTAATAGGGGGCTAGCGGAGACCCAGTACTTC. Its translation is CASNRGLAETQYF.

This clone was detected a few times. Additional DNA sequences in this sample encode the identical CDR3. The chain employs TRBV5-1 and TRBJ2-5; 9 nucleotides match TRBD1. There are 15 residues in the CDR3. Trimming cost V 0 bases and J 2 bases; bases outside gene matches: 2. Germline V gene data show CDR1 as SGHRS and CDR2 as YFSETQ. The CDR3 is CASSLVGTGQETQYF. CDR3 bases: TGCGCCAGCAGCTTGGTAGGGACAGGGCAAGAGACCCAGTACTTC.

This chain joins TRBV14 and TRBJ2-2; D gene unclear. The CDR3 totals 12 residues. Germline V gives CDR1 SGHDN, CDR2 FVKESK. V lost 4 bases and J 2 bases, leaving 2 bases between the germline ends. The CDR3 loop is CASSPNTGELFF. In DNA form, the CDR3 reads TGTGCCAGCAGCCCAAACACCGGGGAGCTGTTTTTT.

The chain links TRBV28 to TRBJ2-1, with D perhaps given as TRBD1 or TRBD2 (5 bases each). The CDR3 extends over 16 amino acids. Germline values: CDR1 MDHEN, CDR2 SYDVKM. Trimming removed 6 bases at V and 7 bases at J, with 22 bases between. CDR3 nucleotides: TGTGCCAGCAGCACGCCCGGGACCTTGAGAGGAAATGAGCAGTTCTTC. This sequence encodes CASSTPGTLRGNEQFF.

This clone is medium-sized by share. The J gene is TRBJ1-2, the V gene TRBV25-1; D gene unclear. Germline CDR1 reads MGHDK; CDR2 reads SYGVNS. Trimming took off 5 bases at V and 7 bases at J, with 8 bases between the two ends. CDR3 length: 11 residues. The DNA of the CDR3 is TGTGCCAGCAGTCCAGGATCTGGCTACACCTTC. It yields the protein CASSPGSGYTF.